This T cell receptor (beta chain) was identified in a study of cytomegalovirus exposure and HLA in healthy donors. The wider study: Among the roughly 400 donors who were genotyped, 81% fell in the genetic ancestry cluster that is associated with self-reported Caucasian donors. The study, taken as a whole, reports: A later analysis found that most CMV-associated TCR beta chains appeared HLA-restricted. CMV serostatus stood as the only immune exposure information on hand.

Per germline, CDR1 MNHEY and CDR2 SMNVEV (reference sequence). The germline V and J ends were trimmed by 2 bases and 4 bases, with 6 bases remaining between them. The CDR3 spans 13 residues. Amplification used 60 Vbeta primers and 13 Jbeta primers. In the original analysis: A follow-up analysis tallied 65 million to 80 million unique TCR beta chains, about 10 million shared. The assay was immunoSEQ multiplex PCR, and TCRdb's table has in-frame clones only and misses some. The V and J calls and clone size were taken over from that table, and D and trimming were inferred from the DNA. The sample lists some 130,000 clones, over 75% occurring once. This clone was seen just once. Its specificity is not known.

The receptor was isolated from a male donor in good health and CMV-seropositive. What was sequenced was PBMCs. The genes are TRBV27 and TRBJ2-1, with no clear D. The DNA for the CDR3 is TGTGCCAGCAGTTTAGGAGTATACAATGAGCAGTTCTTC. This encodes CASSLGVYNEQFF.